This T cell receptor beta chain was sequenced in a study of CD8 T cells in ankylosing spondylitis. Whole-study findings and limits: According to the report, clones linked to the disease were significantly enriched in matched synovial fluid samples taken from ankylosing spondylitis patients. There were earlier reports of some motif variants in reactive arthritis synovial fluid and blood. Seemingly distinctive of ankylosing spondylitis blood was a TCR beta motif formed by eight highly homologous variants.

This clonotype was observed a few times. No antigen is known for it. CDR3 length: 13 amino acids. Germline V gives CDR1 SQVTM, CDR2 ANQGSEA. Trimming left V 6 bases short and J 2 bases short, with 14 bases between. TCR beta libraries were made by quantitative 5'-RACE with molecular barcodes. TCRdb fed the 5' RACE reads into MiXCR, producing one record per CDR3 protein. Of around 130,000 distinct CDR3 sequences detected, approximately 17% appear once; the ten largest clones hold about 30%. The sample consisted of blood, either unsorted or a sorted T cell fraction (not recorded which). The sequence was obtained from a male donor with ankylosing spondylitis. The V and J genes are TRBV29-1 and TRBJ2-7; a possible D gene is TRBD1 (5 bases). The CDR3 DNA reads TGCAGCGTCCAAGGGGTCAATACCTACGAGCAGTACTTC. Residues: CSVQGVNTYEQYF.